One and the same sample provided the 23 T cell receptor beta chains below, sequenced in a study of blood T cell repertoires in COVID-19. The assay was immunoSEQ multiplex PCR, and TCRdb's table has in-frame clones only and misses some. The sample lists around 250,000 clones, around 89% seen once, with roughly 1.2% in the top ten. Input material: PBMCs or T cells enriched from blood (not recorded which). The receptor source for this set is a woman between 40 and 55 years old with acute COVID-19.

V and J are TRBV30 and TRBJ2-3, with D possibly matching TRBD2 (5 bases). CDR1 and CDR2 from the germline V gene are GTSNPN and SVGIG (reference sequence). This CDR3 spans 14 amino acids. Trimming left V 4 bases short and J 8 bases short, with 19 bases between. CDR3 amino acids: CAWTPSLGASTQYF. CDR3 DNA sequence: TGTGCCTGGACCCCCTCTCTGGGAGCGTCTACGCAGTATTTT.

The CDR3 is CASSQPTGGDSPLHF. The CDR3 bases are TGCGCCAGCAGCCAGCCCACCGGCGGGGATTCACCCCTCCACTTT. J is TRBJ1-6 and V is TRBV4-1; D gene uncertain. V was shortened by 3 bases and J by 8 bases, with 14 bases between the two germline ends. CDR1 MGHRA and CDR2 YSYEKL come from the germline V gene. The CDR3 extends over 15 amino acids.

The chain carries TRBV6-2 or TRBV6-3 and TRBJ1-1; D might be TRBD1 (5 bases). Germline CDR1 and CDR2: MNHEY and SVGEGT. The CDR3 covers 17 residues. Trimming left V 3 bases short and J 0 bases short, with 17 bases between. The CDR3 protein is CASSYSTLTDMNTEAFF. CDR3 sequence (DNA): TGTGCCAGCAGTTATTCAACCTTGACGGACATGAACACTGAAGCTTTCTTT.

The CDR3 DNA sequence: TGTGCCAGTATTAATCCAGGTTTGGGCACTGAAGCTTTCTTT. Translated, it gives CASINPGLGTEAFF. The gene calls are TRBV19 and TRBJ1-1; no definite D call. Between the trimmed V and J ends, which lost 7 bases and 4 bases, there was a span of 16 bases. The V gene's germline CDR1 is LNHDA and CDR2 SQIVND (reference sequence). The CDR3 spans 14 residues.

The rearrangement joins TRBV5-8 to TRBJ2-1; 7 bases are shared with TRBD2. V lost 0 bases, J lost 0 bases, and 6 bases stayed unmatched. This CDR3 spans 17 amino acids. Germline V gives CDR1 SGHTS, CDR2 YDEGEE. CDR3 DNA: TGTGCCAGCAGCTTGGTCCTAGCGGCCAGCTCCTACAATGAGCAGTTCTTC. Translation: CASSLVLAASSYNEQFF.

This clone was recorded once. Other DNA variants within this sample encode the same CDR3. The rearrangement joins TRBV5-1 to TRBJ2-7; TRBD2 agrees at 13 bases. Per the germline V gene, CDR1 is SGHRS and CDR2 is YFSETQ. This CDR3 region has 15 residues. V gave up 4 bases and J gave up 2 bases; unmatched junction bases: 3. The CDR3 DNA follows: TGCGCCAGCAGCCCAGGGACTAGCGGGACCTACGAGCAGTACTTC. This sequence encodes CASSPGTSGTYEQYF.

V and J are TRBV28 and TRBJ1-5; TRBD1 matches at 7 bases. Per germline, CDR1 MDHEN and CDR2 SYDVKM. The CDR3 consists of 16 residues. The junction had 6 bases not matched to a gene; V was cut back by 4 bases and J by 0 bases. CDR3: CASSSARQGSNQPQHF. In nucleotides, the CDR3 is TGTGCCAGCAGTTCAGCAAGACAGGGTAGCAATCAGCCCCAGCATTTT.

The genes are TRBV11-2 and TRBJ2-3; D might be TRBD2 (6 bases). Germline assignment: CDR1 SGHAT and CDR2 FQNNGV. V dropped 5 bases and J dropped 0 bases, with 12 bases sitting between them. The CDR3 covers 15 residues. In DNA, the CDR3 is TGTGCCAGCAGCCGTAGACTAGGCAGCACAGATACGCAGTATTTT. Encoded protein: CASSRRLGSTDTQYF.

The chain recombines TRBV7-2 with TRBJ2-7; perhaps TRBD1 as D (5 bases). CDR1 and CDR2 (germline): SGHTA, FQGNSA. The CDR3 runs 14 residues. With 1 base removed from V and 3 bases from J, the gap between germline ends came to 10 bases. CDR3 sequence: CASSLGRQNYEQYF. The CDR3 DNA reads TGTGCCAGCAGCTTAGGTCGACAGAACTACGAGCAGTACTTC.

V is TRBV5-1 and J is TRBJ1-2; a weak D match, TRBD1 (5 bases). The V end was cut by 4 bases, the J end by 0 bases, with 10 bases between. Germline V CDR1 and CDR2: SGHRS, YFSETQ. This CDR3 comprises 14 residues. CDR3 protein: CASSPTASNYGYTF. The CDR3 DNA reads as TGCGCCAGCAGCCCGACAGCTTCTAACTATGGCTACACCTTC.

The chain combines TRBV5-1 with TRBJ2-5; a possible D gene is TRBD1 (6 bases). This CDR3 has 15 residues. Per germline, CDR1 SGHRS and CDR2 YFSETQ. Trimming stripped 1 base from V and 1 base from J, with 11 bases between. Written as DNA, the CDR3 is TGCGCCAGCAGCTTGCATGGACAGCTCCAAGAGACCCAGTACTTC. Protein product: CASSLHGQLQETQYF.

The CDR3 DNA follows: TGTGCCAGTAGTATCTCTAGCGTCAGGTTCAACATTCAGTACTTC. This encodes CASSISSVRFNIQYF. V usage is TRBV19 and J usage is TRBJ2-4, with D possibly being TRBD2 (6 bases). Germline V gives CDR1 LNHDA, CDR2 SQIVND (reference sequence). The V end was cut by 3 bases, the J end by 7 bases, with 16 bases between. The CDR3 has 15 amino acids.

The table lists this clone with a count of one. Compared with germline, one end of the junction differs, possibly owing to a read error. Other DNA sequences within the sample encode an identical CDR3. CDR3 in amino acids: CASSQDRTRSYEQYF. The DNA of the CDR3 is TGCGCTAGCAGCCAAGACAGGACACGCTCCTACGAGCAGTACTTC. The chain joins TRBV4-1 to TRBJ2-7; D might be TRBD1 (6 bases). Germline CDR1 MGHRA, CDR2 YSYEKL. This CDR3 comprises 15 residues.

As concerns this clone: Other nucleotide sequences from this sample produce the same CDR3. The chain uses TRBV24-1 and TRBJ2-3; no clear D. The germline gives CDR1 KGHDR, CDR2 SFDVKD. The V end lost 1 base, the J end lost 6 bases, and 4 bases lay between the germline ends. The CDR3 sequence is 12 residues long. The CDR3 is CATSDFRDTQYF. CDR3 nucleotide sequence: TGTGCCACCAGTGATTTTCGGGATACGCAGTATTTT.

V and J are TRBV7-8 and TRBJ1-6; 7 bases match TRBD1. V was pared by 4 bases and J by 10 bases, with 13 bases of the junction left unmatched. Germline CDR1 reads SGHVS; CDR2 reads FQNEAQ. This CDR3 is built from 16 residues. The CDR3 loop reads CASSSQEGTASSPLHF. The CDR3 DNA reads TGTGCCAGCAGCTCGCAGGAAGGGACAGCAAGCTCACCCCTCCACTTT.

The rearrangement links TRBV3-1 (or the pseudogene TRBV3-2) to TRBJ2-7; 8 bases agree with TRBD2. Trimming removed 3 bases from V and 5 bases from J; junction bases left unmatched: 21. The CDR3 is 19 residues long. CDR1 is LGHDT, CDR2 YNNKEL, per germline (reference sequence). CDR3 nucleotides: TGTGCCAGCAGCCACAGCGACATTAGGACTAGCATGCAAGGGGACGAGCAGTACGTC. Protein product: CASSHSDIRTSMQGDEQYV.

The genes are TRBV11-2 and TRBJ2-7; 9 nucleotides align to TRBD2. V shed 7 bases, J shed 4 bases, and the junction held 8 bases outside the gene matches. Per the germline V gene, CDR1 is SGHAT and CDR2 is FQNNGV. This CDR3 has 14 residues. The CDR3 DNA reads as TGTGCCAGCACCCCCCGGCTAGCGGGATACGAGCAGTACGTC. This sequence encodes CASTPRLAGYEQYV.

V and J are TRBV10-3 and TRBJ1-2; a weak D match, TRBD1 (5 bases). This CDR3 is 18 amino acids long. The V end was cut by 0 bases, the J end by 4 bases, with 21 bases between. Germline V CDR1 and CDR2: ENHRY, SYGVKD. CDR3 nucleotide sequence: TGTGCCATCAGTGAGTCGCTCAGGGTCCCCCTCCTCGGCTATGGCTACACCTTC. This sequence encodes CAISESLRVPLLGYGYTF.

This sequence joins TRBV28 and TRBJ2-7; D may be TRBD1 (6 bases). The CDR3 runs 14 residues. CDR1 and CDR2 from the germline V gene are MDHEN and SYDVKM. The ends were cut back, 6 bases at V and 1 base at J, with 13 bases in the middle. The CDR3 reads CASSPLDRSYEQYF. The CDR3 nucleotides are TGTGCCAGCAGCCCCCTTGACAGGTCCTACGAGCAGTACTTC. Filled out from reference TRBV28 and TRBJ2-7, the complete variable domain reads DVKVTQSSRYLVKRTGEKVFLECVQDMDHENMFWYRQDPGLGLRLIYFSYDVKMKEKGDIPEGYSVSREKKERFSLILESASTNQTSMYLCASSPLDRSYEQYFGPGTRLTVT.

V gene TRBV27 combines with J gene TRBJ1-1, with TRBD1 as a possible D gene (6 bases). The CDR3 has 16 amino acids. The germline V gene has CDR1 MNHEY and CDR2 SMNVEV (reference sequence). The V and J ends lost 2 bases and 1 base respectively, with 14 bases between them. For the CDR3, the DNA is TGTGCCAGCAGTTTACAGTCAGGGGCGCAGAACACTGAAGCTTTCTTT. Protein: CASSLQSGAQNTEAFF.

The V gene is TRBV28, the J gene TRBJ2-1, with 9 bases identical to TRBD2. From germline, CDR1 is MDHEN and CDR2 SYDVKM. The junction had 9 bases not matched to a gene; V was cut back by 3 bases and J by 6 bases. The CDR3 totals 16 residues. CDR3 region: CASSFRAGGDANEQFF. CDR3 DNA sequence: TGTGCCAGCAGTTTTAGGGCGGGAGGGGACGCCAATGAGCAGTTCTTC.

The chain recombines TRBV24-1 with TRBJ2-2; the D gene is possibly TRBD1 (6 bases). Germline V gene data show CDR1 as KGHDR and CDR2 as SFDVKD. The CDR3 length is 14 residues. Trimming stripped 4 bases from V and 6 bases from J, with 11 bases between. CDR3 loop: CATSEQGGSGELFF. The CDR3 DNA reads TGTGCCACCAGTGAACAGGGTGGCTCCGGGGAGCTGTTTTTT.

V and J are TRBV4-2 and TRBJ2-1; the match to TRBD2 covers 10 bases. CDR3 length: 17 residues. Unmatched junction bases numbered 2, after V lost 0 bases and J lost 0 bases. Germline V gives CDR1 LGHNA, CDR2 YNFKEQ. The DNA for the CDR3 is TGTGCCAGCAGCCAAGATTCTAGCGGGAGCTCCTACAATGAGCAGTTCTTC. Protein product: CASSQDSSGSSYNEQFF.